Included here is one T cell receptor beta chain sequence, with context. These data originate in a study of technical replicates of blood from a few donors. Here immunoSEQ multiplex PCR was the method, and the copy in TCRdb shows in-frame clones only, minus some. Of about 93,000 clones in the sample, 95% were seen once. Trimming shortened V by 2 bases and J by 2 bases, and 6 bases separated the two germline ends. CDR3 length: 13 amino acids. The V gene's germline CDR1 is WNHNN and CDR2 SYGVQD (reference sequence). Sequencing was done on a sample of T cells isolated from PBMCs. The source of this sequence is a human donor in good health. The rearrangement uses TRBV10-1 and TRBJ2-5; TRBD2 is a possible D gene (5 bases). The CDR3 bases are TGCGCCAGCAGTGAGGCGGGTCAAGAGACCCAGTACTTC. Its translation: CASSEAGQETQYF.